Following are 21 T cell receptor beta chains from one sample sequenced in a study of T cells in Graves' hyperthyroidism and ophthalmopathy. Authors of the study amplified TCR beta CDR3 regions from RNA transcripts. Primed by the HTBI set, a first-round RT-PCR was run on the TCR CDR3. One entry per CDR3 protein results from TCRdb running MiXCR on the multiplex PCR reads. This repertoire shows 550,000 to 700,000 distinct CDR3 sequences, about 43% found once; its top ten account for about 20%. Sequencing used peripheral blood or thyroid tissue (not recorded which). The receptors were sampled from an adult woman with Graves' disease, either hyperthyroidism or ophthalmopathy (not recorded which).

Ten or more counts support this clonotype. V usage is TRBV19 and J usage is TRBJ1-5; D is undetermined. Trimming shortened V by 7 bases and J by 7 bases, and 14 bases separated the two germline ends. CDR1 and CDR2 (germline): LNHDA, SQIVND (reference sequence). This CDR3 is 13 amino acids long. The CDR3 DNA sequence: TGTGCCAGTAACACAGAAGGGAAACAGCCCCAGCATTTT. Its translation is CASNTEGKQPQHF. Drawing the rest from reference TRBV19 and TRBJ1-5, the complete variable domain is DGGITQSPKYLFRKEGQNVTLSCEQNLNHDAMYWYRQDPGQGLRLIYYSQIVNDFQKGDIAEGYSVSREKKESFPLTVTSAQKNPTAFYLCASNTEGKQPQHFGDGTRLSIL.

The chain couples TRBV29-1 to TRBJ1-2; D ambiguous. V was cut by 8 bases and J by 2 bases, with 6 bases left in between. Germline loops: CDR1 SQVTM, CDR2 ANQGSEA. This CDR3 region has 10 residues. In DNA form, the CDR3 reads TGCAGCCCCGGGAACTATGGCTACACCTTC. It encodes CSPGNYGYTF.

The chain joins TRBV20-1 to TRBJ1-2; no reliable D call. Trimming shortened V by 6 bases and J by 8 bases, and 22 bases separated the two germline ends. The CDR3 consists of 14 residues. The germline CDR1 and CDR2 sequences are DFQATT and SNEGSKA (reference sequence). The DNA of the CDR3 is TGCAGTGCGTTACTACAGAGGGCTGGAAGGGGCTACACCTTC. It specifies CSALLQRAGRGYTF.

This clonotype showed up many times. CDR3 DNA: TGTGCCACCAGAGTAACGAGCCACAATCAGCCCCAGCATTTT. Protein: CATRVTSHNQPQHF. The rearrangement joins TRBV15 to TRBJ1-5; D not resolved. The CDR3 is made up of 14 amino acids. The V gene lost 6 bases and the J gene lost 3 bases, with 12 bases spanning the gap. The germline V gene encodes CDR1 LNHNV and CDR2 YYDKDF (reference sequence).

V and J are TRBV30 and TRBJ2-7; D ambiguous. This CDR3 is 12 amino acids long. With 5 bases removed from V and 0 bases from J, the gap between germline ends came to 8 bases. CDR1 is GTSNPN and CDR2 is SVGIG in the germline V gene (reference sequence). CDR3 DNA: TGTGCCTGGGGCAGAAGCTCCTACGAGCAGTACTTC. This gives the protein CAWGRSSYEQYF. Full variable domain (missing parts from reference TRBV30 and TRBJ2-7): SQTIHQWPATLVQPVGSPLSLECTVEGTSNPNLYWYRQAAGRGLQLLFYSVGIGQISSEVPQNLSASRPQDRQFILSSKKLLLSDSGFYLCAWGRSSYEQYFGPGTRLTVT.

This sequence joins TRBV29-1 and TRBJ1-5; 7 bases map to TRBD1. From germline, CDR1 is SQVTM and CDR2 ANQGSEA. V lost 1 base and J lost 3; bases outside the gene matches: 9. The CDR3 consists of 16 residues. In DNA form, the CDR3 reads TGCAGCGTTGAAGGTCGAGGGGGGACAGTCAATCAGCCCCAGCATTTT. Protein product: CSVEGRGGTVNQPQHF.

The chain links TRBV20-1 to TRBJ1-1; D is uncertain. Per the germline V gene, CDR1 is DFQATT and CDR2 is SNEGSKA (reference sequence). The CDR3 extends over 13 amino acids. DNA of the CDR3: TGCAGCAGTTTTTGGGAAATGAACACTGAAGCTTTCTTT. Translating gives CSSFWEMNTEAFF.

The gene calls are TRBV5-1 and TRBJ1-2; the D gene is possibly TRBD1 (5 bases). Germline values: CDR1 SGHRS, CDR2 YFSETQ. The length of the CDR3 is 15 residues. V lost 3 bases, J lost 6 bases, and 18 bases lay in between. The CDR3 spells CASSYPTGDRDGYTF. CDR3 sequence (DNA): TGCGCCAGCAGCTATCCTACCGGGGACCGAGATGGCTACACCTTC.

There are many counts of this clonotype. The V call is TRBV20-1, the J call TRBJ1-6; TRBD1 agrees at 9 bases. V shed 3 bases and J 6 bases; nucleotides not matched to a gene: 9. The length of the CDR3 is 16 residues. From germline, CDR1 is DFQATT and CDR2 SNEGSKA (reference sequence). The CDR3 loop reads CSARRTQGAPNSPLHF. CDR3 in DNA: TGCAGTGCTAGGAGGACACAGGGGGCGCCTAATTCACCCCTCCACTTT.

In its sample, this clonotype was seen many times. V is TRBV7-9 and J is TRBJ2-2; D is possibly TRBD1 (6 bases). Germline values: CDR1 SEHNR, CDR2 FQNEAQ (reference sequence). The V gene lost 5 bases and the J gene lost 1 base, with 14 bases spanning the gap. The CDR3 spans 16 residues. CDR3 sequence reads: CASSATGTRNTGELFF. CDR3 DNA: TGTGCCAGCAGCGCAACCGGGACAAGGAACACCGGGGAGCTGTTTTTT.

V is TRBV5-6 and J is TRBJ1-1; D call uncertain. This CDR3 spans 14 amino acids. Germline-derived CDR1 and CDR2 are SGHDT and YYEEEE. Trimming removed 2 bases at V and 1 base at J, with 9 bases between. This CDR3 is CASSFYRTNTEAFF. The CDR3 DNA is TGTGCCAGCAGCTTCTACAGAACGAACACTGAAGCTTTCTTT.

The chain combines TRBV24-1 with TRBJ1-2, with D perhaps matching TRBD1 (6 bases). The CDR3 is made up of 17 amino acids. V was trimmed by 4 bases and J by 2 bases, leaving 19 bases between them. Looked up from germline, CDR1 is KGHDR and CDR2 is SFDVKD. The CDR3 coding sequence is TGTGCCACCAGTGACCCTCTACCCGGACAGACGAACTATGGCTACACCTTC. This gives the protein CATSDPLPGQTNYGYTF.

The rearrangement uses TRBV20-1 and TRBJ2-6; D ambiguous. The CDR3 totals 13 residues. Trimming left V 3 bases short and J 2 bases short, with 5 bases between. Germline CDR1 DFQATT, CDR2 SNEGSKA (reference sequence). The CDR3 loop is CSASGAGANVLTF. The CDR3 DNA sequence: TGCAGTGCTAGTGGAGCTGGGGCCAACGTCCTGACTTTC.

This clonotype has at least ten counts. V usage is TRBV10-3 and J usage is TRBJ1-4; D is uncertain. Trimming shortened V by 8 bases and J by 5 bases, and 12 bases separated the two germline ends. CDR3 length equals 13 residues. The germline V gene has CDR1 ENHRY and CDR2 SYGVKD. The CDR3: CAIGRDVNEKLFF. The CDR3 DNA follows: TGTGCCATCGGTAGGGATGTGAATGAAAAACTGTTTTTT.

About this clonotype itself: A read error may produce the germline difference seen at one junction end. The rearrangement joins TRBV6-6 to TRBJ1-6; D is ambiguous. Germline CDR1 reads MNHNY; CDR2 reads SVGAGI (reference sequence). This CDR3 contains 13 residues. CDR3 DNA: TGTGCCATCAGTGGTTCCGTTGAGTCACCCCTCCACTTT. It is translated as CAISGSVESPLHF.

Concerning this clonotype itself: At one end, the junction sequence differs from germline, possibly due to a read error. The V and J genes are TRBV5-1 and TRBJ2-6, with D possibly being TRBD1 (6 bases). This CDR3 region has 13 residues. Germline CDR1 and CDR2: SGHRS and YFSETQ. In DNA, the CDR3 is TGCGCCAGCATCAATGATCCGGACAGCGGCGGAGCTTTC. Translated: CASINDPDSGGAF.

V is TRBV20-1 and J is TRBJ2-2; 10 bases align to TRBD1. This CDR3 spans 14 amino acids. The germline V gene has CDR1 DFQATT and CDR2 SNEGSKA (reference sequence). The V segment lost 8 bases and the J segment 8 bases; nucleotides outside the gene matches: 11. CDR3 sequence reads: CSPLRDRGAGELFF. CDR3 bases: TGCAGTCCACTACGGGACAGGGGAGCGGGGGAGCTGTTTTTT.

This clonotype occurred many times. The rearrangement joins TRBV20-1 to TRBJ1-5; perhaps TRBD1 as D (5 bases). V lost 3 bases and J lost 9, with 12 bases in between. CDR1 DFQATT and CDR2 SNEGSKA come from the germline V gene (reference sequence). CDR3 size: 12 residues. The CDR3 loop is CSAREVGGPQHF. CDR3 DNA: TGCAGTGCTAGGGAGGTGGGGGGGCCCCAGCATTTT.

The chain combines TRBV5-1 with TRBJ2-1; D is perhaps TRBD1 (5 bases). This CDR3 contains 12 residues. In germline, CDR1 is SGHRS, CDR2 YFSETQ. V dropped 7 bases and J dropped 3 bases, with 8 bases sitting between them. CDR3 residues: CASSTVYNEQFF. The DNA of the CDR3 is TGCGCCAGCTCGACAGTCTACAATGAGCAGTTCTTC. Complete variable domain (other parts from reference TRBV5-1 and TRBJ2-1): KAGVTQTPRYLIKTRGQQVTLSCSPISGHRSVSWYQQTPGQGLQFLFEYFSETQRNKGNFPGRFSGRQFSNSRSEMNVSTLELGDSALYLCASSTVYNEQFFGPGTRLTVL.

This clonotype was detected ten times or more. The chain links TRBV9 to TRBJ1-5; no definite D call. This CDR3 comprises 13 residues. Germline CDR1 reads SGDLS; CDR2 reads YYNGEE. With 4 bases removed from V and 2 bases from J, the gap between germline ends came to 7 bases. The CDR3 DNA is TGTGCCAGCAGCCCAGGACGCAATCAGCCCCAGCATTTT. Encoded protein: CASSPGRNQPQHF.

This clonotype was detected ten times or more. The J gene is TRBJ2-7, the V gene TRBV4-1, with D uncertain. The V gene lost 4 bases and the J gene lost 4 bases, with 14 bases spanning the gap. Germline assignment: CDR1 MGHRA and CDR2 YSYEKL. The CDR3 spans 14 residues. DNA of the CDR3: TGCGCCAGCAGCCCTTTCGGTTACAGTTACGAGCAGTACTTC. This sequence encodes CASSPFGYSYEQYF.